This entry lists 22 T cell receptor beta chains sequenced from one sample in a study of T cells in Graves' hyperthyroidism and ophthalmopathy. Researchers took RNA transcripts and amplified the TCR beta CDR3 regions from them. First-round RT-PCR with HTBI primers amplified the TCR CDR3 region. MiXCR, applied by TCRdb to the multiplex PCR reads, yields one record per CDR3 protein. The sample yields around 290,000 distinct CDR3 sequences, around 13% seen once. Material: blood. These receptors were collected from a woman aged 35 to 49 with Graves' hyperthyroidism.

This clonotype was seen many times. The V and J genes are TRBV18 and TRBJ2-7, with TRBD2 identical over 7 bases. The CDR3 has 14 residues. Germline V gene lookup returns CDR1 KGHSH and CDR2 LQKENI. V lost 3 bases to trimming and J lost 2 bases; unmatched junction nucleotides: 4. The CDR3 DNA follows: TGTGCCAGCTCACCGGAGGGAGGGGCCTACGAGCAGTACTTC. The encoded protein is CASSPEGGAYEQYF.

In regard to this clonotype: A much bigger clone sits one base away, suggesting this may be a read error. The rearrangement uses TRBV3-1 and TRBJ2-1, with a tentative D call TRBD2 (5 bases). CDR1 is LGHDT, CDR2 YNNKEL, per germline (reference sequence). The CDR3 contains 13 residues. The CDR3, as DNA: TGTGCCGGCAGCCCGTCGAGGGATGGTGAGCAGTTCTTC. Its translation: CAGSPSRDGEQFF.

This clonotype was picked up a small number of times. The rearrangement links TRBV2 to TRBJ2-5; no clear D. Germline assignment: CDR1 SNHLY and CDR2 FYNNEI. Trimming cost V 7 bases and J 5 bases, with 8 bases left between them. The CDR3 consists of 11 residues. In nucleotides, the CDR3 is TGTGCCAGCAACCGACGGGAGACCCAGTACTTC. It yields the protein CASNRRETQYF. Variable domain in full (rest from reference TRBV2 and TRBJ2-5): EPEVTQTPSHQVTQMGQEVILRCVPISNHLYFYWYRQILGQKVEFLVSFYNNEISEKSEIFDDQFSVERPDGSNFTLKIRSTKLEDSAMYFCASNRRETQYFGPGTRLLVL.

The gene calls are TRBV2 and TRBJ1-3, with a tentative D call TRBD1 (6 bases). The CDR3 consists of 19 residues. The V gene's germline CDR1 is SNHLY and CDR2 FYNNEI. The V gene lost 8 bases and the J gene lost 1 base, with 27 bases spanning the gap. The CDR3: CASGAIRTESVRSGNTIYF. DNA of the CDR3: TGTGCCAGCGGAGCCATCCGGACAGAGTCGGTTCGTTCTGGAAACACCATATATTTT. Based on the CDR3 plus reference TRBV2 and TRBJ1-3, the full variable domain is EPEVTQTPSHQVTQMGQEVILRCVPISNHLYFYWYRQILGQKVEFLVSFYNNEISEKSEIFDDQFSVERPDGSNFTLKIRSTKLEDSAMYFCASGAIRTESVRSGNTIYFGEGSWLTVV.

This clonotype showed up just a few times. This sequence joins TRBV20-1 and TRBJ2-7; TRBD2 matches 10 bases. Germline V gives CDR1 DFQATT, CDR2 SNEGSKA (reference sequence). The ends lost 8 bases at V and 5 bases at J; junction bases unmatched: 9. The CDR3 is 13 residues long. CDR3 nucleotides: TGCAGTACAAGCGGGAGGGCCGGACACGAGCAGTACTTC. Protein sequence: CSTSGRAGHEQYF.

J is TRBJ2-7 and V is TRBV27, with 8 bases lining up with TRBD1. J was trimmed by 5 bases and V by 6 bases; bases with no gene match: 12. The CDR3 totals 15 residues. Germline assignment: CDR1 MNHEY and CDR2 SMNVEV (reference sequence). The DNA of the CDR3 is TGTGCCAGCAGCCCATCGTGGCAGGGGGCCCACGAGCAGTACTTC. Amino acids: CASSPSWQGAHEQYF.

At least ten counts were recorded for this clonotype. The rearrangement uses TRBV12-3 or TRBV12-4 and TRBJ2-7; unclear D gene. Trimming left V 2 bases short and J 5 bases short, with 10 bases between. The CDR3 is 13 residues long. CDR3 nucleotide sequence: TGTGCCAGCAGTTTAAGCATAGGTGACGAGCAGTACTTC. Amino acid sequence: CASSLSIGDEQYF.

Many counts were recorded for this clonotype. The CDR3 coding sequence is TGCAGTGCCGCAGGGACTAGCGGGAGTGGGAACGAGCAGTACTTC. It encodes CSAAGTSGSGNEQYF. J is TRBJ2-7 and V is TRBV20-1; 14 bases agree with TRBD2. From germline, CDR1 is DFQATT and CDR2 SNEGSKA (reference sequence). This CDR3 contains 15 residues. After removal of 6 bases from V and 5 bases from J, the junction contained 9 bases not matched to a gene.

This clonotype was detected only a few times. This rearrangement joins TRBV6-9 to TRBJ2-1, with a weak D call TRBD1 (6 bases). Germline V lookup: CDR1 MNHGY, CDR2 SVAAGI. The CDR3 has 12 amino acids. Trimming took 3 bases from V and 9 from J, leaving 9 bases between them. The CDR3 loop is CASSYEGGEQFF. For the CDR3, the DNA is TGTGCCAGCAGTTACGAAGGGGGTGAGCAGTTCTTC.

There are many counts of this clonotype. This chain links TRBV10-3 with TRBJ1-1; D gene ambiguous. This CDR3 has 15 amino acids. Trimming took off 0 bases at V and 2 bases at J, with 10 bases between the two ends. In germline, CDR1 is ENHRY, CDR2 SYGVKD. CDR3 nucleotides: TGTGCCATCAGTGAGTCGATACTCCTAAACACTGAAGCTTTCTTT. It codes for CAISESILLNTEAFF.

This clonotype was observed a handful of times. The J gene is TRBJ2-3, the V gene TRBV19, with D possibly TRBD2 on 6 matching bases. Germline loops: CDR1 LNHDA, CDR2 SQIVND (reference sequence). The CDR3 is 12 residues long. V was trimmed by 3 bases and J by 6 bases, leaving 7 bases between them. This CDR3 reads CASSIREDTQYF. CDR3 DNA: TGTGCCAGTAGTATCCGGGAGGATACGCAGTATTTT.

This clonotype has a count of ten or more. The rearrangement joins TRBV3-1 to TRBJ1-2; D call uncertain. This CDR3 is built from 12 residues. CDR1 is LGHDT, CDR2 YNNKEL, per germline (reference sequence). Trimming took off 1 base at V and 14 bases at J, with 14 bases between the two ends. The CDR3 loop reads CASSQVGTHPTF. In DNA form, the CDR3 reads TGTGCCAGCAGCCAAGTAGGTACACATCCAACCTTC.

At least ten counts were recorded for this clonotype. The rearrangement uses TRBV7-2 and TRBJ2-2, with 7 bases matching TRBD1. The V segment lost 5 bases and the J segment 1 base; nucleotides outside the gene matches: 7. There are 16 residues in the CDR3. Germline loops: CDR1 SGHTA, CDR2 FQGNSA. CDR3 protein: CASSTRTGRNTGELFF. In DNA, the CDR3 is TGTGCCAGCAGCACGAGGACAGGAAGGAACACCGGGGAGCTGTTTTTT. The variable domain in full, with the rest retrieved from reference TRBV7-2 and TRBJ2-2, is GAGVSQSPSNKVTEKGKDVELRCDPISGHTALYWYRQSLGQGLEFLIYFQGNSAPDKSGLPSDRFSAERTGGSVSTLTIQRTQQEDSAVYLCASSTRTGRNTGELFFGEGSRLTVL.

This clonotype was recorded at least ten times. This rearrangement joins TRBV18 to TRBJ2-7; the D is unclear. V was pared by 6 bases and J by 5 bases, with 8 bases between. Per the germline V gene, CDR1 is KGHSH and CDR2 is LQKENI. The CDR3 sequence is 11 residues long. CDR3 sequence reads: CASSSNNEQYF. DNA of the CDR3: TGTGCCAGCTCCTCGAACAACGAGCAGTACTTC.

This clonotype was seen at least ten times. Here the CDR3 reads CASSRGGTGRAEAFF. The CDR3 DNA follows: TGTGCCAGTAGTAGAGGGGGGACAGGGAGGGCTGAAGCTTTCTTT. The chain uses TRBV19 and TRBJ1-1; 9 bases match TRBD1. This CDR3 comprises 15 residues. Trimming took 4 bases from V and 6 from J; bases not matched to a gene: 9. Per the germline V gene, CDR1 is LNHDA and CDR2 is SQIVND (reference sequence).

This clonotype has more than one count but fewer than ten. Here the CDR3 reads CATSDPGTGLSGANVLTF. CDR3 nucleotides: TGTGCCACCAGTGATCCCGGGACAGGCCTCTCTGGGGCCAACGTCCTGACTTTC. The chain employs TRBV24-1 and TRBJ2-6; TRBD1 matches 8 bases. The CDR3 loop spans 18 amino acids. J gave up 0 bases and V 3 bases, and 6 bases lay outside the gene matches. Germline V gives CDR1 KGHDR, CDR2 SFDVKD.

On this clonotype itself: Because it lacks the conserved phenylalanine or tryptophan at the end, this CDR3 is likely a read error. The chain combines TRBV28 with TRBJ2-5, with a possible D match to TRBD1 (6 bases). The CDR3 is made up of 15 amino acids. The V and J ends lost 7 bases and 7 bases respectively, with 22 bases between them. Per the germline V gene, CDR1 is MDHEN and CDR2 is SYDVKM. The CDR3 is CASITQQQGPPTQYL. DNA for the CDR3: TGTGCCAGCATCACGCAGCAGCAGGGGCCCCCGACCCAGTACCTC.

This clonotype was counted between two and nine times. This is likely a read error, given that the CDR3 carries no conserved phenylalanine or tryptophan at its end. The rearrangement uses TRBV28 and TRBJ2-7; D gene uncertain. The CDR3 is 14 residues long. Germline CDR1 MDHEN, CDR2 SYDVKM. The V end lost 6 bases, the J end lost 6 bases, and 18 bases lay between the germline ends. For the CDR3, the DNA is TGTGCCAGCAGCCCCAGGCCGGTCTCCACCGAGCAGTACTCC. Protein sequence: CASSPRPVSTEQYS.

The V call is TRBV27, the J call TRBJ1-5; the D gene is possibly TRBD1 (5 bases). The CDR3 is made up of 17 amino acids. In germline, CDR1 is MNHEY, CDR2 SMNVEV (reference sequence). With 6 bases removed from V and 0 bases from J, the gap between germline ends came to 18 bases. CDR3 DNA sequence: TGTGCCAGCAGCCCCGGGGGGGGAATAACTAGCAATCAGCCCCAGCATTTT. As protein: CASSPGGGITSNQPQHF.

This clonotype came up many times. This chain joins TRBV28 and TRBJ1-4, with 7 bases lining up with TRBD1. Germline loops: CDR1 MDHEN, CDR2 SYDVKM. The CDR3 contains 15 residues. With 4 bases clipped from V and 3 bases from J, the junction kept 5 bases outside the gene matches. In DNA form, the CDR3 reads TGTGCCAGCAGTTCAACACAGGGGCCTAATGAAAAACTGTTTTTT. Its protein is CASSSTQGPNEKLFF.

The table lists this clonotype with many counts. The chain carries TRBV29-1 and TRBJ1-1; 7 bases align to TRBD1. The CDR3 runs 12 residues. Unmatched junction bases numbered 9, after V lost 7 bases and J lost 7 bases. The germline CDR1 and CDR2 sequences are SQVTM and ANQGSEA. The CDR3 loop is CSAYAGGFEAFF. CDR3 DNA: TGCAGCGCATACGCAGGGGGGTTTGAAGCTTTCTTT.

This chain links TRBV5-1 with TRBJ2-1, with TRBD1 matching over 7 bases. There are 12 residues in the CDR3. The V gene's germline CDR1 is SGHRS and CDR2 YFSETQ. J lost 8 bases, V lost 4 bases, and 3 bases had no gene match. The CDR3 here is CASSPQGDEQFF. In DNA form, the CDR3 reads TGCGCCAGCAGCCCTCAGGGGGATGAGCAGTTCTTC.